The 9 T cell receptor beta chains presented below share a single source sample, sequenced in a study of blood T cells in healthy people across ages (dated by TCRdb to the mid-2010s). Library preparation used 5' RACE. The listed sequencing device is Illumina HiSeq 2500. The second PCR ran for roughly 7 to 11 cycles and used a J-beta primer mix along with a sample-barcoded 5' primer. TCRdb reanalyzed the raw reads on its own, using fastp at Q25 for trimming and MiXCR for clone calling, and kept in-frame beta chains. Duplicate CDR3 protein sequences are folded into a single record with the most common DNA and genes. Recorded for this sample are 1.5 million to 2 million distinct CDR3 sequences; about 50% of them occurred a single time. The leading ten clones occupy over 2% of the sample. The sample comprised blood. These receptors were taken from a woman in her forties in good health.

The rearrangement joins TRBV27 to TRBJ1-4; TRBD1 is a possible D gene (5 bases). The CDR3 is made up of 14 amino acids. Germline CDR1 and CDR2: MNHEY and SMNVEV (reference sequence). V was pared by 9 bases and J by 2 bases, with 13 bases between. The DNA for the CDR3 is TGTGCCAGTATGAGGGACCGTACTAATGAAAAACTGTTTTTT. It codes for CASMRDRTNEKLFF.

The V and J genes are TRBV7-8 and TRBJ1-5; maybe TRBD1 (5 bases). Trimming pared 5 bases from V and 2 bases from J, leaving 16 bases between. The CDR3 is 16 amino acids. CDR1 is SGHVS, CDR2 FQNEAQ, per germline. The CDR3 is CASSPGGRVGNQPQHF. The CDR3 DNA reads TGTGCCAGCAGCCCAGGAGGCAGGGTGGGCAATCAGCCCCAGCATTTT.

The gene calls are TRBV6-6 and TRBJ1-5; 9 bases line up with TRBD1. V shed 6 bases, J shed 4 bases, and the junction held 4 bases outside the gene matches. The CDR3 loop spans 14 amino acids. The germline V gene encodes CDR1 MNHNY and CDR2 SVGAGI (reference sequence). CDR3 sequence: CASSRDRDNQPQHF. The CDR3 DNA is TGTGCCAGCAGCAGGGACAGGGATAATCAGCCCCAGCATTTT.

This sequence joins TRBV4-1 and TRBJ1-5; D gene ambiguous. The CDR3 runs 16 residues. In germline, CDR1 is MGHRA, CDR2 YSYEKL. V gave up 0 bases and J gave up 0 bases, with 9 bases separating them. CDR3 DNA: TGCGCCAGCAGCCAAGAGGCGCAGTATAGCAATCAGCCCCAGCATTTT. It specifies CASSQEAQYSNQPQHF.

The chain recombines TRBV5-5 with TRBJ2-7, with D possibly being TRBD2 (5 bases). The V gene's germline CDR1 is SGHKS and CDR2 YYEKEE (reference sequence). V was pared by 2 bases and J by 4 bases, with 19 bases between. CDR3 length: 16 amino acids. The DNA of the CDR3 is TGTGCCAGCAGCTTCCTCGGCCGGGGTATCGGATACGAGCAGTACTTC. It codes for CASSFLGRGIGYEQYF.

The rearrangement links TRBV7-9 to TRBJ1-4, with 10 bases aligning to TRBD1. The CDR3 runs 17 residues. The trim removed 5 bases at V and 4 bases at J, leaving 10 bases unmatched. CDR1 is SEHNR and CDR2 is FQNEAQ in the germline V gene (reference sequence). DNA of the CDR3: TGTGCCAGCAGCGAAACCGGGACAGGGGTGATTAATGAAAAACTGTTTTTT. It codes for CASSETGTGVINEKLFF. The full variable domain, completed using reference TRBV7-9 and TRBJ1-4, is DTGVSQNPRHKITKRGQNVTFRCDPISEHNRLYWYRQTLGQGPEFLTYFQNEAQLEKSRLLSDRFSAERPKGSFSTLEIQRTEQGDSAMYLCASSETGTGVINEKLFFGSGTQLSVL.

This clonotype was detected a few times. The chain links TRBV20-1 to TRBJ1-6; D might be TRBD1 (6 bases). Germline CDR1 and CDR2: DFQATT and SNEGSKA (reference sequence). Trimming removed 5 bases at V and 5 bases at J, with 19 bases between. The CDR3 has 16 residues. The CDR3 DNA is TGCAGTGCTCCCCGGACAGACGGACTAGATAATTCACCCCTCCACTTT. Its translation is CSAPRTDGLDNSPLHF.

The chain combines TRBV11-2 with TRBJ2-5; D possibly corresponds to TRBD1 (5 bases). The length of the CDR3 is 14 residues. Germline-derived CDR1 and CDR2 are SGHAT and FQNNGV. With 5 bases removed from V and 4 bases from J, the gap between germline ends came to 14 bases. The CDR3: CASSNLRVPETQYF. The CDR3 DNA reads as TGTGCCAGCAGCAACCTCAGGGTACCAGAGACCCAGTACTTC.

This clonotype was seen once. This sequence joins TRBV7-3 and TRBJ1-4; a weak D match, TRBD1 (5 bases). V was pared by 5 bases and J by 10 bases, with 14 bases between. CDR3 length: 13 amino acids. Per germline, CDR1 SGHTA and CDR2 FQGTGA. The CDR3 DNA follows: TGTGCCAGCAGCCCAGGACAATCTGGAAAACTGTTTTTT. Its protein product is CASSPGQSGKLFF.